A single sample gave rise to the 13 T cell receptor beta chains below, sequenced in a study of shared clonotypes between healthy human individuals (dated by TCRdb to the early 2020s). The library relied on the immunoSEQ multiplex PCR assay. Held by TCRdb, this immuneACCESS table contains in-frame sequences only and omits some clones. Under half of the omission traces to an unresolved V gene where checked; the cause of the rest is unknown. For this sample the table gives millions of clones, of which 90% to 95% were detected only once. The leading ten clones occupy 0.1% to 0.15% of the sample. Source material: naive CD4+ T cells sorted from blood. The sample's cell subset or site label, decoded: CD45RA+ positively selected. The receptors were sampled from a man between 18 and 29 years old in good health.

The genes are TRBV7-2 and TRBJ2-5; a weak D match, TRBD1 (6 bases). V gave up 5 bases and J gave up 4 bases, with 14 bases separating them. The CDR3 extends over 14 amino acids. From germline, CDR1 is SGHTA and CDR2 FQGNSA. CDR3 nucleotides: TGTGCCAGCAGCCCCCGGGACACGGTAGAGACCCAGTACTTC. Translated: CASSPRDTVETQYF.

The genes are TRBV7-9 and TRBJ2-5; the match to TRBD1 covers 7 bases. The CDR3 has 15 amino acids. Germline-derived CDR1 and CDR2 are SEHNR and FQNEAQ (reference sequence). The ends lost 10 bases at V and 2 bases at J; junction bases unmatched: 13. CDR3 loop: CAIPGQTRGQETQYF. The CDR3 nucleotides read TGTGCCATTCCGGGACAGACCCGTGGGCAAGAGACCCAGTACTTC.

This chain uses TRBV6-5 with TRBJ1-2, with D perhaps TRBD1 (5 bases). CDR1 and CDR2 (germline): MNHEY, SVGAGI. The CDR3 is made up of 16 amino acids. V lost 2 bases and J 0 bases, leaving 13 bases between the germline ends. DNA of the CDR3: TGTGCCAGCAGTTACGAGGGGCGACCTACTAACTATGGCTACACCTTC. Its translation is CASSYEGRPTNYGYTF.

The chain couples TRBV5-1 to TRBJ2-7; D tentatively reads TRBD1 or TRBD2 (5 bases each). V was trimmed by 4 bases and J by 0 bases, leaving 14 bases between them. In germline, CDR1 is SGHRS, CDR2 YFSETQ. This CDR3 has 15 amino acids. The CDR3 loop reads CASSIPGPDSYEQYF. The CDR3 DNA reads TGCGCCAGCAGCATACCGGGGCCGGACTCCTACGAGCAGTACTTC.

This chain links TRBV6-5 with TRBJ1-2, with D tentatively TRBD1 (5 bases). V shed 7 bases and J shed 5 bases, with 20 bases lying between them. CDR1 is MNHEY and CDR2 is SVGAGI in the germline V gene. The CDR3 runs 15 residues. The CDR3 spells CASTPGPQEGYGYTF. CDR3 coding DNA: TGTGCCAGCACTCCGGGGCCCCAGGAGGGGTATGGCTACACCTTC.

Concerning this clone itself: This could be a read error, since a much larger clone is one nucleotide away. J is TRBJ2-7 and V is TRBV9; no clear D gene. The V gene's germline CDR1 is SGDLS and CDR2 YYNGEE. CDR3 length: 11 residues. Trimming cost V 4 bases and J 4 bases, with 6 bases left between them. The CDR3 sequence: CASSRVYEQYF. The DNA for the CDR3 is TGTGCCAGCAGCCGGGTTTACGAGCAGTACTTC.

The V and J genes are TRBV18 and TRBJ2-7; 14 nucleotides line up with TRBD2. Germline values: CDR1 KGHSH, CDR2 LQKENI. CDR3 size: 15 residues. V shed 4 bases, J shed 9 bases, and the junction held 8 bases outside the gene matches. The DNA for the CDR3 is TGTGCCAGCTCACGAGGGACTAGCGGGAGTCTGGGGCAGTACTTC. Amino acid sequence: CASSRGTSGSLGQYF.

Note on this clone: Other nucleotide sequences in the sample specify the same CDR3. The rearrangement links TRBV19 to TRBJ1-1; 7 nucleotides line up with TRBD1. V was clipped by 2 bases and J by 2 bases; unmatched bases: 5. There are 15 residues in the CDR3. Germline values: CDR1 LNHDA, CDR2 SQIVND (reference sequence). The CDR3 here is CASSIRGQTNTEAFF. The CDR3 DNA sequence: TGTGCCAGTAGTATAAGGGGACAGACTAACACTGAAGCTTTCTTT.

The CDR3 nucleotides are TGCAGCGTTGAAGTTTTGCTAGCGGCTTACGAGCAGTACTTC. This sequence encodes CSVEVLLAAYEQYF. The chain links TRBV29-1 to TRBJ2-7; 7 nucleotides match TRBD2. The V and J ends lost 1 base and 4 bases, in that order; junction bases with no gene match: 7. This CDR3 spans 14 amino acids. Germline loops: CDR1 SQVTM, CDR2 ANQGSEA.

The V gene is TRBV7-2, the J gene TRBJ2-5; a weak D match, TRBD2 (6 bases). V lost 1 base and J lost 4, with 16 bases in between. The CDR3 covers 16 residues. The germline V gene has CDR1 SGHTA and CDR2 FQGNSA. CDR3 coding DNA: TGTGCCAGCAGCTTAGTCCGGGGGAGAGCAGCAGAGACCCAGTACTTC. It specifies CASSLVRGRAAETQYF.

The gene calls are TRBV18 and TRBJ2-7; the D gene is possibly TRBD1 (6 bases). This CDR3 has 14 residues. Germline CDR1 KGHSH, CDR2 LQKENI. Trimming took 5 bases from V and 0 from J, leaving 11 bases between them. CDR3 in amino acids: CASSINRVSYEQYF. The DNA of the CDR3 is TGTGCCAGCTCAATCAACAGGGTCTCCTACGAGCAGTACTTC.

The rearrangement uses TRBV11-3 and TRBJ2-2, with D possibly called TRBD1 or TRBD2 (5 bases each). The CDR3 sequence is 14 residues long. Germline CDR1 reads SGHNT; CDR2 reads YENEEA. Trimming cost V 5 bases and J 4 bases, with 11 bases left between them. The CDR3 DNA sequence: TGTGCCAGCAGCCGAGATGGGGGCACCGGGGAGCTGTTTTTT. This sequence encodes CASSRDGGTGELFF.

CDR3 DNA sequence: TGTGCCAGCACCAGGGGGATAGAGGGCTACACCTTC. Protein: CASTRGIEGYTF. The genes are TRBV6-5 and TRBJ1-2; 7 nucleotides match TRBD1. The CDR3 sequence is 12 residues long. With V trimmed by 7 bases and J by 8 bases, 7 bases remained unmatched. Germline V gene sequence: CDR1 MNHEY, CDR2 SVGAGI.